These 5 T cell receptor beta chains originate from one sample sequenced in a study of blood T cell repertoires in COVID-19 (dated by TCRdb to 2020 to 2022). Library method: the immunoSEQ multiplex PCR assay. TCRdb obtained this table from immuneACCESS and retained in-frame rearrangements with V and J assigned. These tables miss some clones; where compared with another copy, unresolved V genes account for less than half of the shortfall, and the remainder is unexplained. The sample table records more than 15,000 clones; 80% to 90% of these occur just once. The ten largest clones represent 7% to 9% of the sample. The sequencing input was peripheral blood. The receptors shown here come from a woman aged 60-75 years with active COVID-19.

The genes are TRBV6-2 or TRBV6-3 and TRBJ2-1; 10 nucleotides agree with TRBD1. Germline V gives CDR1 MNHEY, CDR2 SVGEGT. V lost 6 bases, J lost 13 bases, and 21 bases stayed unmatched. The CDR3 loop spans 17 amino acids. The CDR3 nucleotides read TGTGCCAGCAGCAGGGGAGGGACAGGGGTACTTTGGGCGCAACAGTTCTTC. Encoded protein: CASSRGGTGVLWAQQFF.

This clone is a singleton in its sample. This sequence joins TRBV7-9 and TRBJ1-1; D call uncertain. V was shortened by 5 bases and J by 3 bases, with 19 bases between the two germline ends. The CDR3 spans 16 residues. CDR1 is SEHNR and CDR2 is FQNEAQ in the germline V gene (reference sequence). The DNA for the CDR3 is TGTGCCAGCAGCCCACCCCAGCGGAGTAGAGACACTGAAGCTTTCTTT. This gives the protein CASSPPQRSRDTEAFF. The full variable domain, in which reference TRBV7-9 and TRBJ1-1 provide the parts outside the CDR3, is DTGVSQNPRHKITKRGQNVTFRCDPISEHNRLYWYRQTLGQGPEFLTYFQNEAQLEKSRLLSDRFSAERPKGSFSTLEIQRTEQGDSAMYLCASSPPQRSRDTEAFFGQGTRLTVV.

The V gene is TRBV5-5, the J gene TRBJ1-5, with D perhaps TRBD1 (6 bases). The CDR3 length is 14 residues. Germline-derived CDR1 and CDR2 are SGHKS and YYEKEE (reference sequence). V dropped 2 bases and J dropped 7 bases, with 13 bases sitting between them. The CDR3 is CASSLKGQGQPQHF. As DNA, the CDR3 is TGTGCCAGCAGCTTAAAGGGGCAGGGGCAGCCCCAGCATTTT.

This chain joins TRBV29-1 and TRBJ1-2; D is unresolved. The CDR3 is 13 residues long. Deletions cut 7 bases from V and 3 bases from J, with 15 bases between. Germline lookup yields CDR1 SQVTM and CDR2 ANQGSEA. CDR3: CSAESRGDYGYTF. DNA for the CDR3: TGCAGCGCCGAATCGCGGGGAGACTATGGCTACACCTTC.

V is TRBV7-6 and J is TRBJ2-1; 9 bases match TRBD1. In germline, CDR1 is SGHVS, CDR2 FNYEAQ. V trimming: 0 bases; J trimming: 0 bases; junction bases outside the gene matches: 3. This CDR3 comprises 17 residues. The DNA for the CDR3 is TGTGCCAGCAGCTTAGCGGGGACAGGGAGCTCCTACAATGAGCAGTTCTTC. Its protein product is CASSLAGTGSSYNEQFF.